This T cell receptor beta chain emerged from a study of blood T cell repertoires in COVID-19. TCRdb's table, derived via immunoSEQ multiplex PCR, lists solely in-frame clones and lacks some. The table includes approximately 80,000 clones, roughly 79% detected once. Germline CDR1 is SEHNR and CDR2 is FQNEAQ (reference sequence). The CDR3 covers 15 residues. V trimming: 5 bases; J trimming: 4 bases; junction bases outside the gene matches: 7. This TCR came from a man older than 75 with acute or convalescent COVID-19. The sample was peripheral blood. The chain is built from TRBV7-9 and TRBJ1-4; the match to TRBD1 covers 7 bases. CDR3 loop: CASSPGTVGNEKLFF. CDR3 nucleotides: TGTGCCAGCAGCCCTGGGACAGTGGGTAATGAAAAACTGTTTTTT.